One and the same sample provided the 3 T cell receptor beta chains below, sequenced in a study of T-cell reconstitution after alpha-beta-depleted transplantation in children. A TCRbeta library incorporating unique molecular identifiers was prepared. Each CDR3 protein gets one entry after TCRdb re-called the PCR reads with MiXCR. The sample gives 450,000 to 700,000 distinct CDR3 sequences, over 25% of which show up once; around a third is in the top ten. The source material was PBMCs, sampled before TCRalphabeta/CD19-depleted stem cell transplant. These receptors were taken from a boy under two years old with Wiskott-Aldrich syndrome, due to receive a stem cell transplant.

This clonotype appeared a few times. V usage is TRBV12-3 or TRBV12-4 and J usage is TRBJ2-7; the match to TRBD2 covers 10 bases. The CDR3 length is 13 residues. The ends lost 6 bases at V and 9 bases at J; junction bases unmatched: 8. The CDR3 here is CASSGLAVSGQYF. DNA of the CDR3: TGTGCCAGCAGCGGACTAGCGGTCTCAGGGCAGTACTTC.

This clonotype was observed a few times. The chain couples TRBV5-1 to TRBJ2-3; D could derive from TRBD1 or TRBD2 (10 bases each). V was clipped by 4 bases and J by 3 bases, with 24 bases between them. Germline values: CDR1 SGHRS, CDR2 YFSETQ. This CDR3 has 18 amino acids. This chain's CDR3 is CASSRDRGLAGVTDTQYF. The CDR3 region has the DNA TGCGCCAGCAGCCGAGACAGGGGGCTAGCGGGAGTTACAGATACGCAGTATTTT. The variable domain in full, completed from reference TRBV5-1 and TRBJ2-3, reads KAGVTQTPRYLIKTRGQQVTLSCSPISGHRSVSWYQQTPGQGLQFLFEYFSETQRNKGNFPGRFSGRQFSNSRSEMNVSTLELGDSALYLCASSRDRGLAGVTDTQYFGPGTRLTVL.

The table lists this clonotype with a few counts. This sequence joins TRBV5-1 and TRBJ2-2; D gene uncertain. The CDR3 sequence is 16 residues long. Trimming left V 3 bases short and J 4 bases short, with 16 bases between. From germline, CDR1 is SGHRS and CDR2 YFSETQ. DNA of the CDR3: TGCGCCAGCAGCTCGGACCTGTTTCGGGTCACCGGGGAGCTGTTTTTT. It codes for CASSSDLFRVTGELFF. Combining the CDR3 with reference TRBV5-1 and TRBJ2-2 gives the whole variable domain KAGVTQTPRYLIKTRGQQVTLSCSPISGHRSVSWYQQTPGQGLQFLFEYFSETQRNKGNFPGRFSGRQFSNSRSEMNVSTLELGDSALYLCASSSDLFRVTGELFFGEGSRLTVL.